Sequencing of this TCR beta chain was carried out in a study of T cell changes during pregnancy in multiple sclerosis. In this sample, this clone turned up a few times. Sequencing used immunoSEQ multiplex PCR; TCRdb keeps in-frame clones, though not all of them. This table holds tens of thousands of clones, over 85% found once. Trimming at V came to 5 bases and at J to 5 bases, leaving 6 bases not matched to a gene. This CDR3 contains 15 residues. The germline V gene encodes CDR1 SGHVS and CDR2 FQNEAQ. The receptor comes from a female donor with multiple sclerosis, enrolled in a pregnancy study. This sample comprised CD4+ T cells from peripheral blood mononuclear cells, obtained before pregnancy. The rearrangement uses TRBV7-8 and TRBJ1-5; 10 bases line up with TRBD1. For the CDR3, the DNA is TGTGCCAGCAGCGCGGACAGGGGGATTTATCAGCCCCAGCATTTT. This gives the protein CASSADRGIYQPQHF.